This TCR beta chain was observed in a study of control samples from healthy donors and cancer patients. Germline trimming cut 6 bases from V and 3 bases from J; bases unmatched to any gene: 9. The CDR3 has 15 amino acids. Per the germline V gene, CDR1 is SNHLY and CDR2 is FYNNEI. The method was immunoSEQ multiplex PCR; TCRdb's version includes in-frame clones alone and lacks a portion of them. The sample lists 55,000 to 65,000 clones; around 87% were seen once. Sequencing used PBMCs. The receptor was derived from a woman in her sixties or seventies with lung cancer. The chain employs TRBV2 and TRBJ2-3; 7 bases match TRBD1. The CDR3 is CASSLQGMWTDTQYF. The CDR3 DNA is TGTGCCAGCAGCCTACAGGGGATGTGGACAGATACGCAGTATTTT.